This TCR beta chain was retrieved from a study of T cells in Graves' hyperthyroidism and ophthalmopathy. Germline values: CDR1 LNHNV, CDR2 YYDKDF (reference sequence). V lost 7 bases and J lost 5, with 18 bases in between. This CDR3 comprises 15 residues. Turning to this clonotype: The antigen is undetermined.

Each patient was aged 18 to 65 and had newly diagnosed hyperthyroidism of under 2 months' duration. RNA transcripts provided the source from which TCR beta CDR3 regions were amplified. The HTBI set primed first-round TCR CDR3 RT-PCR. TCRdb re-called the multiplex PCR reads with MiXCR, one entry per CDR3 protein. The sample lists approximately 520,000 distinct CDR3 sequences, less than 25% occurring once. Study-level findings and limits: From stable hyperthyroidism, ophthalmopathy was set apart by a 13 V-J model. Within blood appeared most thyroid clonotypes that had expanded above 0.001.

The clonotype comes from a man in his late teens or twenties with Graves' hyperthyroidism. Sequencing used blood. The chain combines TRBV15 with TRBJ2-4; D is unclear. The CDR3, as DNA: TGTGCCACCACACGAGAGGTCGAGCATCAAAACATTCAGTACTTC. It is translated as CATTREVEHQNIQYF.